This T cell receptor (beta chain) was found in a study of cytomegalovirus exposure and HLA in healthy donors. Regarding the study as a whole: A later analysis showed that HLA-associated TCR beta chains had undergone more clonal expansion than equally common others.

About this clone itself: Its antigen is not known.

This CDR3 comprises 15 residues. J was trimmed by 2 bases and V by 8 bases; bases with no gene match: 11. Germline loops: CDR1 SNHLY, CDR2 FYNNEI. The PCR had 60 Vbeta and 13 Jbeta primers. Per the original methods: It was a later analysis that counted tens of millions of unique TCR beta chains, of which approximately 11 million were shared. Some clones are missing from TCRdb's copy, which holds only in-frame ones; the method was immunoSEQ multiplex PCR. That table furnishes V, J and clone size, whereas the DNA furnished D and trimming. The data hold roughly 170,000 clones, with 75% to 85% observed a single time.

This chain links TRBV2 with TRBJ2-7; 8 nucleotides line up with TRBD1. The origin of this receptor is a girl between 2 and 10 years old in good health and CMV-seropositive. Sequencing was done on a sample of PBMCs. The CDR3 DNA follows: TGTGCCAGCCCGCGGGCAGGACAGGGACCCTACGAGCAGTACTTC. This gives the protein CASPRAGQGPYEQYF.